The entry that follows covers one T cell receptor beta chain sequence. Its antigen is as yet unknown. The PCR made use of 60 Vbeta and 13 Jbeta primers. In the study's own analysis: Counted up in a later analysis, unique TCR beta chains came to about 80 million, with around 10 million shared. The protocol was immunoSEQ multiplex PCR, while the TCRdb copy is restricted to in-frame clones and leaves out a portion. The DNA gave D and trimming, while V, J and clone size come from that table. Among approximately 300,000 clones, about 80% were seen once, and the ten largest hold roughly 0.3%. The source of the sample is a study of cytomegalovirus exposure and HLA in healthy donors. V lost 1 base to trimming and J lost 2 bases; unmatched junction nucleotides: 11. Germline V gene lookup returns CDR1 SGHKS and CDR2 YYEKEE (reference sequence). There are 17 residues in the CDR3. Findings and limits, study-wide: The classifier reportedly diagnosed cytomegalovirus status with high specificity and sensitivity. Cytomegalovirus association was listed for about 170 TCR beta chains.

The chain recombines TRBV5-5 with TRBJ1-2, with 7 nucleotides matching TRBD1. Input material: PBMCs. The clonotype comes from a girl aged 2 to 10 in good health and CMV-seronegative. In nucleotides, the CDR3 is TGTGCCAGCAGCTTGACGTCAGGGGGGACCGCAAACTATGGCTACACCTTC. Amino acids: CASSLTSGGTANYGYTF. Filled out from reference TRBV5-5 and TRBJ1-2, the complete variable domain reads DAGVTQSPTHLIKTRGQQVTLRCSPISGHKSVSWYQQVLGQGPQFIFQYYEKEERGRGNFPDRFSARQFPNYSSELNVNALLLGDSALYLCASSLTSGGTANYGYTFGSGTRLTVV.